Listed here is a single T cell receptor beta chain. Its cognate antigen is unknown. 60 Vbeta and 13 Jbeta primers were used in PCR. Clones were read by immunoSEQ multiplex PCR, and TCRdb kept only the in-frame ones, dropping some. The sample records about 150,000 clones, about 85% being singletons. These data come from a study of cytomegalovirus exposure and HLA in healthy donors. Study outcomes and limitations: Later analysis identified around 15,000 TCR beta sequences associated with HLA alleles, using a false discovery rate threshold of 0.05.

The CDR3 has 13 residues. Germline V lookup: CDR1 SGHAT, CDR2 FQNNGV. Trimming removed 5 bases from V and 9 bases from J, with 14 bases in between. The V and J genes are TRBV11-2 and TRBJ2-4; D call uncertain. The clonotype originates from a woman aged 18-29 years in good health and CMV-seronegative. What was sequenced was PBMCs. CDR3 sequence reads: CASSPETLGIQYF. For the CDR3, the DNA is TGTGCCAGCAGCCCCGAGACCCTAGGCATTCAGTACTTC.